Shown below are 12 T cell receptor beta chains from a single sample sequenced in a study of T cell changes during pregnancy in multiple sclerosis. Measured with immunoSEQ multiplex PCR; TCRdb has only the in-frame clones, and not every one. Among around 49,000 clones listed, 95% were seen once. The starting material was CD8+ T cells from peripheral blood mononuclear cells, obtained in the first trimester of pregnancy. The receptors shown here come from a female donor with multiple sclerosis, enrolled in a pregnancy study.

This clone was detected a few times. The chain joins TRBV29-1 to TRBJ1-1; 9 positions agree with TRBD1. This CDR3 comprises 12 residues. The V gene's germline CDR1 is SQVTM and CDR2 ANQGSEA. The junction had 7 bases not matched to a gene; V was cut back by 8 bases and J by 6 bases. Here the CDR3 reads CSTGTGNPEAFF. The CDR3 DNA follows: TGCAGCACCGGGACAGGGAATCCTGAAGCTTTCTTT.

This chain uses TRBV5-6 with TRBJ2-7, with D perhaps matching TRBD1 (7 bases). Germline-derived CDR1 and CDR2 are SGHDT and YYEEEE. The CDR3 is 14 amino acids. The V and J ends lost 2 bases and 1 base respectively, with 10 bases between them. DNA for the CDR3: TGTGCCAGCAGCTTCAGGGGGGAGTCCTACGAGCAGTACTTC. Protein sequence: CASSFRGESYEQYF.

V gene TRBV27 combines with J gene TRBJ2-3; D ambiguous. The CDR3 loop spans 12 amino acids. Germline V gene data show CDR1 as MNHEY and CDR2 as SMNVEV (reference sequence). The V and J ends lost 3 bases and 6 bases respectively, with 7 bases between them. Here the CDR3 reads CASSFPPDTQYF. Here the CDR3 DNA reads TGTGCCAGCAGTTTCCCCCCGGATACGCAGTATTTT.

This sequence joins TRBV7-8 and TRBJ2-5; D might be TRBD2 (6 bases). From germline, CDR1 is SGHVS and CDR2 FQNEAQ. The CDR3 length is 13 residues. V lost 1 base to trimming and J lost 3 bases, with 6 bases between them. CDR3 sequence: CASSLGGEETQYF. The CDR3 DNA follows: TGTGCCAGCAGCTTAGGCGGGGAAGAGACCCAGTACTTC. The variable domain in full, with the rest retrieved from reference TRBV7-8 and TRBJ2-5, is GAGVSQSPRYKVAKRGQDVALRCDPISGHVSLFWYQQALGQGPEFLTYFQNEAQLDKSGLPSDRFFAERPEGSVSTLKIQRTQQEDSAVYLCASSLGGEETQYFGPGTRLLVL.

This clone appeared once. The CDR3 DNA reads TGTGCCAGCAAGGGGACTCCGAGCATGCAGACCCAGTACTTC. Protein: CASKGTPSMQTQYF. The chain recombines TRBV6-5 with TRBJ2-5; D is perhaps TRBD2 (6 bases). Germline-derived CDR1 and CDR2 are MNHEY and SVGAGI. CDR3 size: 14 residues. V was cut by 7 bases and J by 6 bases, with 18 bases left in between.

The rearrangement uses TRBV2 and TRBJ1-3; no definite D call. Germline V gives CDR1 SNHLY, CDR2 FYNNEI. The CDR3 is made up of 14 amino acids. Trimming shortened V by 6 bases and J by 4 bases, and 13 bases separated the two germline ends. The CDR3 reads CASSDFPLGNTIYF. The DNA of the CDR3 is TGTGCCAGCAGCGACTTCCCCCTGGGAAACACCATATATTTT.

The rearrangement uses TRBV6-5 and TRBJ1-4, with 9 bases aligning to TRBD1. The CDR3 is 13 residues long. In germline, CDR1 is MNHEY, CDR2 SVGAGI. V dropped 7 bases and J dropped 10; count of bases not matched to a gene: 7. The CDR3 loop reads CASMGTGKGKLFF. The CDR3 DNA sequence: TGTGCCAGCATGGGGACAGGGAAGGGAAAACTGTTTTTT.

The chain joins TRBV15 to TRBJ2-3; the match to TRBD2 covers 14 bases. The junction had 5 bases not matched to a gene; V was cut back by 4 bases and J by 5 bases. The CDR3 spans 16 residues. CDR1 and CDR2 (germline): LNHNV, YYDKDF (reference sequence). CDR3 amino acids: CATSKTSGRAIDTQYF. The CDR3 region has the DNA TGTGCCACCAGCAAGACTAGCGGGAGGGCCATAGATACGCAGTATTTT.

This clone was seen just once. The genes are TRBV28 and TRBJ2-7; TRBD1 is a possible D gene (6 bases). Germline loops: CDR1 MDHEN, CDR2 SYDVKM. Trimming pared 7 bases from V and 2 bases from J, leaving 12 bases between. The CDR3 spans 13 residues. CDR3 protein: CASNPGDTYEQYF. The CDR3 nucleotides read TGTGCCAGCAACCCAGGGGATACCTACGAGCAGTACTTC.

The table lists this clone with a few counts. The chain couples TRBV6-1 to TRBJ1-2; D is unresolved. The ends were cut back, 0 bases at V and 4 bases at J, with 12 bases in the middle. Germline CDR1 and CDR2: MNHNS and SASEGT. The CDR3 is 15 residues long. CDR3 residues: CASSEAQEVSYGYTF. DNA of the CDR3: TGTGCCAGCAGTGAAGCTCAGGAAGTTTCCTATGGCTACACCTTC.

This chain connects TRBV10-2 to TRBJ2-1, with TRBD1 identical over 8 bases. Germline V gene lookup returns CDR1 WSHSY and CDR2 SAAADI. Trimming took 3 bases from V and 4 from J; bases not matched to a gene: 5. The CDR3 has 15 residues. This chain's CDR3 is CASSDRGQEYNEQFF. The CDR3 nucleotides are TGCGCCAGCAGTGACCGGGGACAGGAGTACAATGAGCAGTTCTTC.

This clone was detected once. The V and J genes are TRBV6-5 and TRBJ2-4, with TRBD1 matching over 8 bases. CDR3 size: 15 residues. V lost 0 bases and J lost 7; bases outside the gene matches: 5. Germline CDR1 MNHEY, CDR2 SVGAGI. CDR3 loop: CASSYSRDRINIQYF. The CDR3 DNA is TGTGCCAGCAGTTACTCGAGGGACAGGATCAACATTCAGTACTTC.